The entry that follows covers one TCR beta chain sequence. Its antigen is unknown. ViraFEST expansion of antigen-specific CD4+ T cells with viral peptide pools preceded sequencing. Investigators separated out CD4+ T cells once around 11 days of culture had passed. Prior SARS-CoV-2 infection was absent in the vaccine recipients, as shown by negative nucleocapsid antibodies. Profiled with immunoSEQ multiplex PCR; TCRdb holds only in-frame clones, not every one. The sample has tens of thousands of clones; roughly 74% are singletons. These data originate in a study of vaccination effects on CD4 cells after COVID-19. Study-level points and caveats: Clones that were induced by infection or by vaccine showed marked contraction late after vaccination.

The length of the CDR3 is 15 residues. V was shortened by 1 base and J by 4 bases, with 11 bases between the two germline ends. Germline CDR1 is MGHDK and CDR2 is SYGVNS. The genes are TRBV25-1 and TRBJ1-3; D is unresolved. The sequencing used CD4+ T cells from PBMCs cultured with HCoV-NL63 spike peptides, collected before COVID-19 vaccination. This TCR was sampled from a human donor who received a COVID-19 vaccine. As DNA, the CDR3 is TGTGCCAGCAGTGAATTTTACGCTGGGGGAAACACCATATATTTT. Translated: CASSEFYAGGNTIYF.